One and the same sample provided the 31 T cell receptor beta chains below, sequenced in a study of blood T cell repertoires in COVID-19 (TCRdb year 2020). The method was the immunoSEQ multiplex PCR assay. TCRdb took over this immuneACCESS table, retaining in-frame rearrangements with V and J assigned. Such tables are incomplete; in checked studies, under half of the missing clones stem from an unresolved V gene, and the remainder is unexplained. The sample records roughly 250,000 clones, roughly 80% of which are singletons. Of the sample, over 3.5% falls within the top ten clones. Material for sequencing was peripheral blood. These receptors came from a woman aged 70-85 years with acute or convalescent COVID-19.

This chain links TRBV5-1 with TRBJ2-7; D ambiguous. CDR3 length: 14 amino acids. Per the germline V gene, CDR1 is SGHRS and CDR2 is YFSETQ. V lost 6 bases to trimming and J lost 0 bases, with 13 bases between them. CDR3 sequence (DNA): TGCGCCAGCACCCCTGGCCTCCCCTCCTACGAGCAGTACTTC. Residues: CASTPGLPSYEQYF.

This clone was counted a few times. The CDR3 protein is CAIKGQGDQPQHF. In nucleotides, the CDR3 is TGTGCCATCAAGGGACAGGGGGATCAGCCCCAGCATTTT. This rearrangement joins TRBV10-3 to TRBJ1-5, with TRBD1 identical over 11 bases. The V gene end was trimmed by 7 bases and the J gene end by 5 bases; junction bases not matched to a gene: 1. Germline V gives CDR1 ENHRY, CDR2 SYGVKD. The CDR3 covers 13 residues.

V and J are TRBV5-6 and TRBJ2-7, with TRBD1 as a possible D gene (6 bases). This CDR3 is 15 amino acids long. Trimming stripped 6 bases from V and 0 bases from J, with 16 bases between. CDR1 is SGHDT and CDR2 is YYEEEE in the germline V gene. CDR3 sequence reads: CASTFRTVNSYEQYF. As DNA, the CDR3 is TGTGCCAGCACATTCCGGACAGTGAACTCCTACGAGCAGTACTTC.

This clone has more than one count but fewer than ten. Other DNA sequences in this sample translate to the same CDR3. J is TRBJ1-1 and V is TRBV19; D not resolved. Germline loops: CDR1 LNHDA, CDR2 SQIVND (reference sequence). The CDR3 extends over 13 amino acids. Between the trimmed V and J ends, which lost 5 bases and 2 bases, there was a span of 9 bases. The CDR3 sequence is CASSPGPNTEAFF. Here the CDR3 DNA reads TGTGCCAGTAGTCCAGGCCCTAACACTGAAGCTTTCTTT.

The chain is built from TRBV6-1 and TRBJ1-2; 9 nucleotides match TRBD1. This CDR3 contains 16 residues. The germline gives CDR1 MNHNS, CDR2 SASEGT. With 3 bases clipped from V and 4 bases from J, the junction kept 9 bases outside the gene matches. CDR3 loop: CASSDRDRVRIYGYTF. CDR3 coding DNA: TGTGCCAGCAGTGACCGGGACAGGGTTCGTATCTATGGCTACACCTTC.

Here the CDR3 reads CAISDIDSTSYEQYF. The CDR3, as DNA: TGTGCCATCAGTGATATAGACAGTACATCCTACGAGCAGTACTTC. This sequence joins TRBV10-3 and TRBJ2-7, with a tentative D call TRBD1 (5 bases). V shed 3 bases and J shed 1 base, with 13 bases lying between them. Germline values: CDR1 ENHRY, CDR2 SYGVKD. The CDR3 contains 15 residues.

In its sample, this clone was seen a few times. This specimen includes other DNA sequences encoding the same CDR3. The rearrangement uses TRBV5-1 and TRBJ1-5; D unresolved. This CDR3 has 15 amino acids. The germline gives CDR1 SGHRS, CDR2 YFSETQ. V gave up 0 bases and J gave up 2 bases, with 9 bases separating them. DNA of the CDR3: TGCGCCAGCAGCTTGGGAAGCGGGGGCAATCAGCCCCAGCATTTT. This gives the protein CASSLGSGGNQPQHF.

CDR3 sequence: CASSDMNYGYTF. DNA of the CDR3: TGTGCCAGCAGTGACATGAACTATGGCTACACCTTC. This chain uses TRBV6-2 or TRBV6-3 with TRBJ1-2; D ambiguous. This CDR3 is 12 amino acids long. V was trimmed by 5 bases and J by 2 bases, leaving 6 bases between them. Germline lookup yields CDR1 MNHEY and CDR2 SVGEGT.

This clone was picked up a small number of times. This chain connects TRBV5-1 to TRBJ2-1, with D maybe TRBD1 (6 bases). Germline V lookup: CDR1 SGHRS, CDR2 YFSETQ. The CDR3 has 12 amino acids. Trimming pared 4 bases from V and 6 bases from J, leaving 8 bases between. The CDR3 region has the DNA TGCGCCAGCAGCGAAGGGGGCAATGAGCAGTTCTTC. Protein product: CASSEGGNEQFF.

The rearrangement uses TRBV4-1 and TRBJ2-1; no reliable D call. Trimming took off 0 bases at V and 2 bases at J, with 8 bases between the two ends. CDR1 and CDR2 (germline): MGHRA, YSYEKL. The CDR3 has 15 amino acids. CDR3 coding DNA: TGCGCCAGCAGCCAAGATGGTAACACCTACAATGAGCAGTTCTTC. It codes for CASSQDGNTYNEQFF.

The rearrangement links TRBV5-1 to TRBJ2-2, with D perhaps matching TRBD2 (5 bases). The CDR3 length is 17 residues. V was clipped by 5 bases and J by 4 bases, with 21 bases between them. The germline gives CDR1 SGHRS, CDR2 YFSETQ. Here the CDR3 DNA reads TGCGCCAGCAGTTACCCTTCCCCCGGAGGCCCCACCGGGGAGCTGTTTTTT. It is translated as CASSYPSPGGPTGELFF. The variable domain in full, with the rest retrieved from reference TRBV5-1 and TRBJ2-2, is KAGVTQTPRYLIKTRGQQVTLSCSPISGHRSVSWYQQTPGQGLQFLFEYFSETQRNKGNFPGRFSGRQFSNSRSEMNVSTLELGDSALYLCASSYPSPGGPTGELFFGEGSRLTVL.

This clone was picked up a small number of times. This rearrangement joins TRBV7-2 to TRBJ2-7; D gene unclear. V lost 5 bases and J lost 3, with 11 bases in between. This CDR3 region has 13 residues. The V gene's germline CDR1 is SGHTA and CDR2 FQGNSA. CDR3 sequence reads: CASSPSSGYEQYF. In DNA form, the CDR3 reads TGTGCCAGCAGCCCTTCCTCAGGCTACGAGCAGTACTTC. The full variable domain, in which reference TRBV7-2 and TRBJ2-7 provide the parts outside the CDR3, is GAGVSQSPSNKVTEKGKDVELRCDPISGHTALYWYRQSLGQGLEFLIYFQGNSAPDKSGLPSDRFSAERTGGSVSTLTIQRTQQEDSAVYLCASSPSSGYEQYFGPGTRLTVT.

Concerning this clone itself: This same CDR3 is encoded by further DNA sequences in the sample. The rearrangement joins TRBV19 to TRBJ1-2; 8 bases map to TRBD1. The trim removed 3 bases at V and 4 bases at J, leaving 1 base unmatched. The CDR3 spans 13 residues. The germline V gene has CDR1 LNHDA and CDR2 SQIVND (reference sequence). CDR3 nucleotides: TGTGCCAGTAGTATCGGACAGGGCTATGGCTACACCTTC. Protein sequence: CASSIGQGYGYTF.

The chain employs TRBV4-2 and TRBJ2-7, with TRBD1 identical over 10 bases. The V segment lost 1 base and the J segment 5 bases; nucleotides outside the gene matches: 8. The length of the CDR3 is 16 residues. CDR1 is LGHNA, CDR2 YNFKEQ, per germline. The CDR3 sequence is CASSQGRRQGADEQYF. The CDR3 DNA follows: TGTGCCAGCAGCCAAGGAAGAAGACAGGGGGCGGACGAGCAGTACTTC.

V usage is TRBV2 and J usage is TRBJ1-2, with D possibly being TRBD1 (5 bases). V was pared by 2 bases and J by 0 bases, with 10 bases between. CDR1 SNHLY and CDR2 FYNNEI come from the germline V gene. The CDR3 loop spans 15 amino acids. Here the CDR3 DNA reads TGTGCCAGCAGTGAACAGGGCAGAACTAACTATGGCTACACCTTC. Amino acids: CASSEQGRTNYGYTF.

The V gene is TRBV6-5, the J gene TRBJ1-4; D remains unclear. Germline CDR1 is MNHEY and CDR2 is SVGAGI. Trimming took off 0 bases at V and 8 bases at J, with 7 bases between the two ends. The CDR3 consists of 13 residues. This CDR3 is CASSYSRGEKLFF. As DNA, the CDR3 is TGTGCCAGCAGTTACTCCCGAGGGGAAAAACTGTTTTTT.

The V and J genes are TRBV19 and TRBJ1-2; the match to TRBD1 covers 8 bases. CDR1 LNHDA and CDR2 SQIVND come from the germline V gene (reference sequence). The ends lost 5 bases at V and 4 bases at J; junction bases unmatched: 12. The CDR3 totals 16 residues. CDR3 sequence reads: CASSERGTGNVYGYTF. The CDR3 DNA sequence: TGTGCCAGTAGTGAGCGCGGGACAGGAAACGTCTATGGCTACACCTTC.

The genes are TRBV6-5 and TRBJ2-2; 15 bases agree with TRBD2. CDR1 and CDR2 from the germline V gene are MNHEY and SVGAGI. CDR3 length: 16 residues. V was pared by 4 bases and J by 8 bases, with 5 bases of the junction left unmatched. CDR3 amino acids: CASSWTSGGAGGELFF. The CDR3 DNA reads TGTGCCAGCAGTTGGACTAGCGGGGGGGCAGGTGGGGAGCTGTTTTTT.

In DNA, the CDR3 is TGTGCCAGGCAGGCGGACAGGTTTAATCAGCCCCAGCATTTT. It specifies CARQADRFNQPQHF. This chain uses TRBV21-1 with TRBJ1-5; TRBD1 reflects the table's D call only, with no check against the DNA. TRBV21-1 is a documented pseudogene. This CDR3 is built from 14 residues.

The chain couples TRBV7-9 to TRBJ2-2; 7 positions match TRBD2. The V gene's germline CDR1 is SEHNR and CDR2 FQNEAQ (reference sequence). The ends lost 5 bases at V and 5 bases at J; junction bases unmatched: 5. CDR3 length equals 14 residues. CDR3 sequence reads: CASSPRGETGELFF. Written as DNA, the CDR3 is TGTGCCAGCAGCCCTCGGGGGGAAACCGGGGAGCTGTTTTTT.

This chain connects TRBV6-5 to TRBJ1-3, with TRBD1 identical over 8 bases. V lost 6 bases and J lost 8; bases outside the gene matches: 9. CDR3 length: 14 amino acids. The germline gives CDR1 MNHEY, CDR2 SVGAGI. CDR3 nucleotide sequence: TGTGCCAGCAGCCCCAGACAGGGGAGATACACCATATATTTT. It encodes CASSPRQGRYTIYF.

This chain connects TRBV18 to TRBJ1-1; the D gene is possibly TRBD1 (5 bases). Germline CDR1 KGHSH, CDR2 LQKENI. The CDR3 contains 13 residues. Trimming cost V 3 bases and J 6 bases, with 11 bases left between them. The CDR3: CASSPREYAEAFF. In DNA, the CDR3 is TGTGCCAGCTCACCCAGGGAATACGCTGAAGCTTTCTTT.

In this sample, this clone turned up once. CDR3 in amino acids: CASSYAGPSYEQYF. The CDR3 DNA reads as TGTGCCAGCAGTTACGCGGGGCCCTCCTACGAGCAGTACTTC. The gene calls are TRBV6-2 or TRBV6-3 and TRBJ2-7; TRBD2 is a possible D gene (6 bases). Trimming cost V 2 bases and J 0 bases, with 8 bases left between them. CDR1 MNHEY and CDR2 SVGEGT come from the germline V gene. The length of the CDR3 is 14 residues.

The V and J genes are TRBV7-2 and TRBJ1-2; the D gene is possibly TRBD1 (6 bases). This CDR3 is 13 amino acids long. The ends were cut back, 4 bases at V and 6 bases at J, with 12 bases in the middle. Germline V gene lookup returns CDR1 SGHTA and CDR2 FQGNSA. The CDR3 spells CASSYRDNHGYTF. The CDR3 nucleotides are TGTGCCAGCAGCTACCGGGACAATCATGGCTACACCTTC.

This chain links TRBV30 with TRBJ1-3, with 7 bases fitting TRBD1. The CDR3 covers 15 residues. The germline CDR1 and CDR2 sequences are GTSNPN and SVGIG (reference sequence). V gave up 3 bases and J gave up 6 bases; unmatched junction bases: 11. The CDR3 DNA sequence: TGTGCCTGGAGGAACAGGGGCCTCAGCCTAAACACCATATATTTT. Translation gives CAWRNRGLSLNTIYF. The variable domain in full, completed from reference TRBV30 and TRBJ1-3, reads SQTIHQWPATLVQPVGSPLSLECTVEGTSNPNLYWYRQAAGRGLQLLFYSVGIGQISSEVPQNLSASRPQDRQFILSSKKLLLSDSGFYLCAWRNRGLSLNTIYFGEGSWLTVV.

The chain joins TRBV5-1 to TRBJ1-4; no reliable D call. The CDR3 spans 14 residues. V dropped 3 bases and J dropped 8 bases, with 14 bases sitting between them. The germline V gene encodes CDR1 SGHRS and CDR2 YFSETQ. The CDR3 protein is CASSSGDPGEKLFF. CDR3 bases: TGCGCCAGCAGCTCCGGAGATCCGGGGGAAAAACTGTTTTTT.

The chain uses TRBV2 and TRBJ1-2; tentatively, D is TRBD1 (5 bases). The germline V gene has CDR1 SNHLY and CDR2 FYNNEI. The CDR3 is 14 amino acids. Trimming took off 5 bases at V and 10 bases at J, with 20 bases between the two ends. The CDR3 coding sequence is TGTGCCAGCAGTCGCGAAGACAGTTTGCTCTTCTACACCTTC. It encodes CASSREDSLLFYTF.

The chain recombines TRBV27 with TRBJ1-2; 7 positions match TRBD1. The CDR3 covers 13 residues. V lost 3 bases to trimming and J lost 10 bases; unmatched junction nucleotides: 8. Germline CDR1 and CDR2: MNHEY and SMNVEV (reference sequence). The CDR3 here is CASSLNSGTDYTF. The CDR3 region has the DNA TGTGCCAGCAGTTTGAACTCCGGGACAGACTACACCTTC.

The chain carries TRBV7-9 and TRBJ2-3; 8 nucleotides align to TRBD2. This CDR3 has 13 residues. Germline values: CDR1 SEHNR, CDR2 FQNEAQ (reference sequence). V lost 5 bases to trimming and J lost 7 bases; unmatched junction nucleotides: 5. The DNA for the CDR3 is TGTGCCAGCAGCCCCCGGACTAGCAATACGCAGTATTTT. As protein: CASSPRTSNTQYF.

V gene TRBV5-1 combines with J gene TRBJ2-3; a weak D match, TRBD2 (7 bases). Germline V gene lookup returns CDR1 SGHRS and CDR2 YFSETQ. Deletions cut 4 bases from V and 4 bases from J, with 13 bases between. This CDR3 has 14 amino acids. CDR3 bases: TGCGCCAGCAGCAGCACAGGGAGGGCAGATACGCAGTATTTT. It specifies CASSSTGRADTQYF.

This clone was counted a single time. In DNA form, the CDR3 reads TGTGCCACCGCGATGCGGGAGCAGCCCCAGCATTTT. This translates into CATAMREQPQHF. The rearrangement links TRBV7-8 to TRBJ1-5; D not resolved. V lost 10 bases and J 7 bases, leaving 14 bases between the germline ends. Germline CDR1 is SGHVS and CDR2 is FQNEAQ. The CDR3 extends over 12 amino acids.